These 10 T cell receptor beta chains originate from one sample sequenced in a study of response to subunit inactivated influenza vaccine. In TCRdb, the RT-PCR reads were re-called with MiXCR into one record per CDR3 protein. The table shows roughly 650,000 distinct CDR3 sequences, with 14% occurring only once. The sequencing here drew on PBMCs from blood, taken 14 to 15 days before vaccination. The receptor set was obtained from a man aged 45-60 years who received an inactivated influenza vaccine.

The J gene is TRBJ1-1, the V gene TRBV20-1; the D gene is possibly TRBD1 (5 bases). CDR1 is DFQATT, CDR2 SNEGSKA, per germline (reference sequence). The CDR3 spans 13 residues. V was trimmed by 6 bases and J by 6 bases, leaving 17 bases between them. The CDR3 nucleotides are TGCAGTGCACCACAAGGGACTCGGCCTGAAGCTTTCTTT. Amino acid sequence: CSAPQGTRPEAFF.

This clonotype was detected ten times or more. This rearrangement joins TRBV20-1 to TRBJ1-2, with D unclear. V was clipped by 1 base and J by 2 bases, with 8 bases between them. The CDR3 has 13 residues. Germline loops: CDR1 DFQATT, CDR2 SNEGSKA (reference sequence). CDR3: CSARVEVNYGYTF. The CDR3 coding sequence is TGCAGTGCTAGAGTAGAAGTAAACTATGGCTACACCTTC.

This clonotype appeared many times. CDR3 in DNA: TGTGCCAGCAGCTATGGGGGCTATGGCTACACCTTC. Translated: CASSYGGYGYTF. This rearrangement joins TRBV7-9 to TRBJ1-2, with D possibly TRBD1 on 5 matching bases. The V gene's germline CDR1 is SEHNR and CDR2 FQNEAQ (reference sequence). V lost 4 bases to trimming and J lost 4 bases, with 7 bases between them. The CDR3 is made up of 12 amino acids.

There are a few counts of this clonotype. CDR3 DNA sequence: TGCGCCAGCACCCAAGGACAGCGGTCTTACAATGAGCAGTTCTTC. Translating it yields CASTQGQRSYNEQFF. The genes are TRBV5-1 and TRBJ2-1, with D perhaps matching TRBD1 (6 bases). V gave up 6 bases and J gave up 4 bases, with 17 bases separating them. Germline CDR1 SGHRS, CDR2 YFSETQ. This CDR3 is 15 amino acids long.

The rearrangement joins TRBV20-1 to TRBJ1-6; D ambiguous. The CDR3 runs to 14 residues. V was trimmed by 4 bases and J by 7 bases, leaving 14 bases between them. CDR1 is DFQATT, CDR2 SNEGSKA, per germline (reference sequence). The CDR3 sequence is CSATAGVKNSPLHF. In nucleotides, the CDR3 is TGCAGTGCTACCGCAGGAGTTAAGAATTCACCCCTCCACTTT.

V gene TRBV4-2 combines with J gene TRBJ2-3, with 12 bases lining up with TRBD2. The CDR3 covers 16 residues. Losses at the gene ends were 3 bases for V and 2 bases for J; bases not matched to a gene: 3. CDR1 is LGHNA, CDR2 YNFKEQ, per germline. CDR3 in DNA: TGTGCCAGCAGCCATTCTAGCGGGGGGGCCACAGATACGCAGTATTTT. This codes for CASSHSSGGATDTQYF.

This clonotype occurred many times. The rearrangement links TRBV7-3 to TRBJ2-5, with 11 bases fitting TRBD1. The CDR3 length is 16 residues. The germline V gene encodes CDR1 SGHTA and CDR2 FQGTGA. Unmatched junction bases numbered 9, after V lost 4 bases and J lost 5 bases. CDR3 residues: CASSSKGTGGSETQYF. The CDR3 DNA sequence: TGTGCCAGCAGCTCAAAGGGGACAGGGGGTTCGGAGACCCAGTACTTC. The whole variable domain, filled in from reference TRBV7-3 and TRBJ2-5, reads GAGVSQTPSNKVTEKGKYVELRCDPISGHTALYWYRQSLGQGPEFLIYFQGTGAADDSGLPNDRFFAVRPEGSVSTLKIQRTERGDSAVYLCASSSKGTGGSETQYFGPGTRLLVL.

The V call is TRBV19, the J call TRBJ2-2; 14 bases are a match to TRBD2. Germline V lookup: CDR1 LNHDA, CDR2 SQIVND (reference sequence). J lost 6 bases, V lost 7 bases, and 7 bases had no gene match. This CDR3 has 16 residues. The CDR3 protein is CASKGGLAGVPGELFF. CDR3 bases: TGTGCCAGTAAGGGGGGACTAGCGGGAGTCCCCGGGGAGCTGTTTTTT.

The table lists this clonotype with many counts. The rearrangement joins TRBV12-3 or TRBV12-4 to TRBJ1-2, with D perhaps TRBD1 (6 bases). V was pared by 5 bases and J by 8 bases, with 18 bases between. The CDR3 is 14 residues long. The CDR3 DNA reads as TGTGCCAGCAGTGGGGGCCACAGGCTCTCGGGCTACACCTTC. Residues: CASSGGHRLSGYTF.

The chain links TRBV27 to TRBJ2-3; 7 nucleotides agree with TRBD2. With V trimmed by 3 bases and J by 4 bases, 7 bases remained unmatched. The CDR3 consists of 15 residues. In germline, CDR1 is MNHEY, CDR2 SMNVEV (reference sequence). CDR3 region: CASSFVGGIADTQYF. In DNA form, the CDR3 reads TGTGCCAGCAGTTTTGTGGGGGGGATAGCAGATACGCAGTATTTT.